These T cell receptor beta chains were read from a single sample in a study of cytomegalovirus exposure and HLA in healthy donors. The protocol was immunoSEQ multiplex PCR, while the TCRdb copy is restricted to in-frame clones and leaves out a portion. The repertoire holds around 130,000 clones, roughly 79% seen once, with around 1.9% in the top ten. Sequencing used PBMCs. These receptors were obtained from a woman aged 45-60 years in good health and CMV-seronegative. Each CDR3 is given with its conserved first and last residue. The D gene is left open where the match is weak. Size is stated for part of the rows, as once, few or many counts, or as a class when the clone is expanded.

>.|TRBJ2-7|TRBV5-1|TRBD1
CASSSFGQGSYEQYF
TGCGCCAGCAGCTCCTTCGGACAGGGATCCTACGAGCAGTACTTC
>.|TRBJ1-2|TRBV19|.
CASIGQSDGYTF
TGTGCCAGTATAGGACAGTCGGATGGCTACACCTTC
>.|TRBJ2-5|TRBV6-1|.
CASTQTPQETQYF
TGTGCCAGCACCCAGACACCCCAAGAGACCCAGTACTTC
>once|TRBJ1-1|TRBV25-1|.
CASSDLQAVNTEAFF
TGTGCCAGCAGTGACCTTCAGGCCGTGAACACTGAAGCTTTCTTT
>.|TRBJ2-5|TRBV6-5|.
CASSFDSKGGTQYF
TGTGCCAGCAGTTTTGACAGCAAAGGGGGGACCCAGTACTTC
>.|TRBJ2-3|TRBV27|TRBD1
CASNLGTGGPLADTQYF
TGTGCCAGCAATCTCGGGACAGGGGGCCCTTTGGCAGATACGCAGTATTTT
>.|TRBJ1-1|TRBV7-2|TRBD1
CASSLGVGTGGGRTEAFF
TGTGCCAGCAGCTTAGGGGTCGGGACAGGGGGCGGAAGGACTGAAGCTTTCTTT
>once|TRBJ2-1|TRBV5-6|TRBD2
CASSFGIGGSSYNEQFF
TGTGCCAGCAGCTTTGGGATCGGGGGGTCCTCCTACAATGAGCAGTTCTTC
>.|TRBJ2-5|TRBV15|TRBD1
CATRPRDRVRETQYF
TGTGCCACCAGGCCCCGGGACAGGGTACGAGAGACCCAGTACTTC
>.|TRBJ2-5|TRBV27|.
CASSLGGVETQYF
TGTGCCAGCAGTTTAGGGGGCGTAGAGACCCAGTACTTC
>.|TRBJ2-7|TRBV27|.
CASSLAGAGLDEQYF
TGTGCCAGCAGTTTGGCGGGGGCCGGGCTTGACGAGCAGTACTTC
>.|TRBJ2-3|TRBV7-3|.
CASTPGPHTDTQYF
TGTGCCAGCACCCCAGGCCCCCACACAGATACGCAGTATTTT
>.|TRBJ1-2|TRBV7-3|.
CASSPGAGIYGYTF
TGTGCCAGCAGCCCAGGAGCGGGGATCTATGGCTACACCTTC
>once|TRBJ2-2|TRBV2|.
CASSGDTRTGELFF
TGTGCCAGCAGTGGTGACACGAGAACCGGGGAGCTGTTTTTT
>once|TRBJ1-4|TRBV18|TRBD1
CASSTGQGKDEKLFF
TGTGCCAGCTCCACCGGACAGGGCAAGGATGAAAAACTGTTTTTT
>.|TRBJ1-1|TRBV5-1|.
CASSPRGMNTEAFF
TGCGCCAGCAGCCCCCGGGGAATGAACACTGAAGCTTTCTTT
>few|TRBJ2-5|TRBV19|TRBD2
CASSIRLAGEYDF
TGTGCCAGTAGTATACGACTAGCGGGAGAATATGACTTC
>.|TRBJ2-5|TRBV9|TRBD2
CASSKSGTSQETQYF
TGTGCCAGCAGCAAGTCCGGGACTAGCCAAGAGACCCAGTACTTC
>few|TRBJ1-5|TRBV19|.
CASLDRYTSNQPQHF
TGTGCCAGTCTTGACAGATATACTAGCAATCAGCCCCAGCATTTT
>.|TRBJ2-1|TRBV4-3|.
CASSQEGPVNEQFF
TGCGCCAGCAGCCAAGAGGGGCCGGTCAATGAGCAGTTCTTC
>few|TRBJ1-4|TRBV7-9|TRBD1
CASSFGSGGGLYNEKLFF
TGTGCCAGCAGCTTCGGATCAGGGGGCGGGCTCTATAATGAAAAACTGTTTTTT
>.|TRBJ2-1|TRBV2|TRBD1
CASRPRDRRGEQFF
TGTGCCAGCAGACCAAGGGACAGGCGAGGTGAGCAGTTCTTC
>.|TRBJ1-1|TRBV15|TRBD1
CATTMGQGGEAFF
TGTGCCACCACCATGGGACAGGGAGGTGAAGCTTTCTTT
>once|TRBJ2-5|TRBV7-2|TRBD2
CASSLVGQSSGRERTQYF
TGTGCCAGCAGCTTAGTAGGGCAAAGTAGCGGGAGGGAAAGGACCCAGTACTTC
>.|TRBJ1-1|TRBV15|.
CATSRDTRDTEAFF
TGTGCCACCAGCAGAGATACGCGGGACACTGAAGCTTTCTTT
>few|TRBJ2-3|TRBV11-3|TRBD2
CASSALAGITDTQYF
TGTGCCAGCAGCGCACTAGCGGGAATCACAGATACGCAGTATTTT
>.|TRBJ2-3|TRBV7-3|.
CASSRTTSAGTDTQYF
TGTGCCAGCAGCCGAACGACCTCCGCGGGCACAGATACGCAGTATTTT
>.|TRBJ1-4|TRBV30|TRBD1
CAWSVKTGWFF
TGTGCCTGGAGTGTTAAGACAGGGTGGTTTTTT
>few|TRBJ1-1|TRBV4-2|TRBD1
CASSQVRTGGTEAFF
TGTGCCAGCAGCCAAGTCAGAACAGGGGGAACTGAAGCTTTCTTT
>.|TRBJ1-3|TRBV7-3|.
CASSPSTGRSGNTIYF
TGTGCCAGCAGCCCATCGACTGGCCGCTCTGGAAACACCATATATTTT
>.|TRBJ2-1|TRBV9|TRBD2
CASSVVGGSGNEQFF
TGTGCCAGCAGCGTAGTTGGCGGGAGTGGCAATGAGCAGTTCTTC
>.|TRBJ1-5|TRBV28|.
CASSLFRTARNQPQHF
TGTGCCAGCAGTTTATTTCGCACAGCCAGAAATCAGCCCCAGCATTTT
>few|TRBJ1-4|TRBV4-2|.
CASRLHRTTNEKLFF
TGTGCCAGCAGACTCCACAGGACAACTAATGAAAAACTGTTTTTT
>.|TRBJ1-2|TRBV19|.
CASQSGGRGNYGYTF
TGTGCCAGCCAGTCCGGCGGGAGAGGGAACTATGGCTACACCTTC
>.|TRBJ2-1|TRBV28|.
CASSTPVASAIYNEQFF
TGTGCCAGCAGCACCCCGGTGGCTAGCGCTATCTACAATGAGCAGTTCTTC
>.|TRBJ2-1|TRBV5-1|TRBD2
CASSPGLAGRNEQFF
TGCGCCAGCAGCCCGGGACTAGCGGGTAGGAATGAGCAGTTCTTC
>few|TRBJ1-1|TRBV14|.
CASSQETRNTEAFF
TGTGCCAGCAGCCAAGAGACAAGGAACACTGAAGCTTTCTTT
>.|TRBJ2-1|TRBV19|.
CASSSDIDEQFF
TGTGCCAGTAGTTCGGACATTGACGAGCAGTTCTTC
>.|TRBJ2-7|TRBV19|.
CASSNGPSYEQYF
TGTGCCAGTAGTAATGGCCCCTCCTACGAGCAGTACTTC
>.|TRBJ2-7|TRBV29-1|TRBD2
CSVAAGGPSTEQYF
TGCAGCGTGGCAGCGGGAGGGCCCTCCACCGAGCAGTACTTC
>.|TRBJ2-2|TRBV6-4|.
CASFPGQKYTGELFF
TGTGCCAGTTTCCCCGGACAGAAATACACCGGGGAGCTGTTTTTT